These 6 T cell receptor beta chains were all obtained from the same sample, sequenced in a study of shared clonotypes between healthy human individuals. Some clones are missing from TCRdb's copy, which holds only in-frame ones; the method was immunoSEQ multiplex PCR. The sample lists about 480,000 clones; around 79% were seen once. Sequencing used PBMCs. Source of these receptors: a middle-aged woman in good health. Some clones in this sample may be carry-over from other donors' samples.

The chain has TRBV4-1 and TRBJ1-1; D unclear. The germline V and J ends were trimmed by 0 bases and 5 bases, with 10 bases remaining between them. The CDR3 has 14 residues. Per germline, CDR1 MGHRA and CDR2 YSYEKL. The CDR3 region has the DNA TGCGCCAGCAGCCAAGATACCGGGTGGACTGAAGCTTTCTTT. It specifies CASSQDTGWTEAFF.

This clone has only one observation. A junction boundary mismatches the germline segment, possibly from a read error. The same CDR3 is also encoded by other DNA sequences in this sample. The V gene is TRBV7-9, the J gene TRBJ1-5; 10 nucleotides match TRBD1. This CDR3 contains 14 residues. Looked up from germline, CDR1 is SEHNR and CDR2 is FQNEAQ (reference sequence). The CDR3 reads CASSSTGGDQPQHF. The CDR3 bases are TGTGCCAGCAGCTCGACAGGGGGCGATCAGCCTCAGCATTTT.

The CDR3, as DNA: TGTGCCACAGAGACAGTCTATGGCTACACCTTC. Translation gives CATETVYGYTF. This sequence joins TRBV6-4 and TRBJ1-2, with a possible D match to TRBD1 (5 bases). The CDR3 covers 11 residues. CDR1 MRHNA and CDR2 SNTAGT come from the germline V gene. V was trimmed by 10 bases and J by 4 bases, leaving 10 bases between them.

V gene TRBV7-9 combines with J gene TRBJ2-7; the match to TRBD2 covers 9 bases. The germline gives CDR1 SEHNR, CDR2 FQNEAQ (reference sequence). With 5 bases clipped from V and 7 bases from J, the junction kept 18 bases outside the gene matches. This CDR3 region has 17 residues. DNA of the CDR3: TGTGCCAGCAGCCATCTCAGACTAGCGGTAACTACGGGGGAGCAGTACTTC. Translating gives CASSHLRLAVTTGEQYF.

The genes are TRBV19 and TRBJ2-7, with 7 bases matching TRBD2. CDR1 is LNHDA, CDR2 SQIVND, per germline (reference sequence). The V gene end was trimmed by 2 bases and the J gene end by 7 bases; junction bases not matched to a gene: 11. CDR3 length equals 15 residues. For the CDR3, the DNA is TGTGCCAGTAGTATAATGGCGGGAGCTGCGGTGGAGCAGTACTTC. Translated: CASSIMAGAAVEQYF.

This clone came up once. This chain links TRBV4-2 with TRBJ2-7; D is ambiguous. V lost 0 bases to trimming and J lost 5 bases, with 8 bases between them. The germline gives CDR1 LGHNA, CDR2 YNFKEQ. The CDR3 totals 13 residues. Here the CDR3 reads CASSQEVRDEQYF. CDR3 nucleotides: TGTGCCAGCAGCCAAGAGGTTCGGGACGAGCAGTACTTC.